The sequence of this TCR beta chain was determined in a study of control samples from healthy donors and cancer patients. Using immunoSEQ multiplex PCR, the repertoire was profiled, and TCRdb retains in-frame clones only, with some absent. This repertoire shows about 120,000 clones, approximately 91% found once; its top ten account for around 7.6%. Per the germline V gene, CDR1 is SGHVS and CDR2 is FNYEAQ. V gave up 5 bases and J gave up 2 bases, with 22 bases separating them. The CDR3 runs to 18 residues. Sequencing input: blood. This sequence originates from a woman under 30 in good health. J is TRBJ1-3 and V is TRBV7-6; D uncertain. The CDR3 coding sequence is TGTGCCAGCAGCCGCGCGACAAGGTCCCCGTTTCCTGGAAACACCATATATTTT. This codes for CASSRATRSPFPGNTIYF.